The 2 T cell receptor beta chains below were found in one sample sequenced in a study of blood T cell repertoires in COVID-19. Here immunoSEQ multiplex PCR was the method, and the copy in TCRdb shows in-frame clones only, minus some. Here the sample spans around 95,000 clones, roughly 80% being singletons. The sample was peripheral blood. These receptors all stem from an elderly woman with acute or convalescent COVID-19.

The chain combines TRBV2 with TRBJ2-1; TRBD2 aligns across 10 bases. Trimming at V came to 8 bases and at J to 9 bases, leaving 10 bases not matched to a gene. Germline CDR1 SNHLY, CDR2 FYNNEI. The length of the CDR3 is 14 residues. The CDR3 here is CASGLTSGGGEQFF. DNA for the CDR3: TGTGCCAGCGGGCTAACCAGCGGGGGGGGTGAGCAGTTCTTC.

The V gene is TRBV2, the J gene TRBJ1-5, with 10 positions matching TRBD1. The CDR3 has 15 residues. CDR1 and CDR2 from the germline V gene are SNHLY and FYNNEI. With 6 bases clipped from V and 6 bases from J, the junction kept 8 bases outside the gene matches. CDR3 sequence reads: CASRVRDRGGQPQHF. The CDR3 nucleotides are TGTGCCAGCAGGGTCCGGGACAGGGGAGGTCAGCCCCAGCATTTT.